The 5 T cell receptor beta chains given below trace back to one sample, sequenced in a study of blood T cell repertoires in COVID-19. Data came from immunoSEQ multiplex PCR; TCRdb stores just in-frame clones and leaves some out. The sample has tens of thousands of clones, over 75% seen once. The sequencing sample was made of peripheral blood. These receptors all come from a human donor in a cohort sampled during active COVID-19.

In DNA, the CDR3 is TGTGCCAGCAGCTTGAGCCTAGCGGGAGTTGAGCAGTTCTTC. Residues: CASSLSLAGVEQFF. V gene TRBV5-4 combines with J gene TRBJ2-1, with TRBD2 identical over 10 bases. V gave up 1 base and J gave up 9 bases; unmatched junction bases: 4. Germline loops: CDR1 SGHNT, CDR2 YYREEE (reference sequence). The CDR3 totals 14 residues.

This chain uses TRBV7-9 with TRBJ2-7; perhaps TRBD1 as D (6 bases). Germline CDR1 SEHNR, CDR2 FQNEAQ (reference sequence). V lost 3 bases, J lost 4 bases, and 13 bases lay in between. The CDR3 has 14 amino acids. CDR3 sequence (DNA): TGTGCCAGCAGCTTCCCCGGACAGAGTTACGAGCAGTACTTC. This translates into CASSFPGQSYEQYF.

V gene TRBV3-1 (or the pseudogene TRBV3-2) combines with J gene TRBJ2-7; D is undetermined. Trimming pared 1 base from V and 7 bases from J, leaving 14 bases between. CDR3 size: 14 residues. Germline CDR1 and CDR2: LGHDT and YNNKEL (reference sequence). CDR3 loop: CASSQGSPSREQYF. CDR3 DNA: TGTGCCAGCAGCCAAGGATCCCCGAGTCGAGAGCAGTACTTC.

CDR3 coding DNA: TGCAGCGTTGAAGGGGCGGGGACAGTATTATTGTACCAAGAGACCCAGTACTTC. Translation gives CSVEGAGTVLLYQETQYF. The V gene is TRBV29-1, the J gene TRBJ2-5; weak D call: TRBD1 (7 bases). The germline V gene encodes CDR1 SQVTM and CDR2 ANQGSEA. Trimming stripped 1 base from V and 0 bases from J, with 21 bases between. There are 18 residues in the CDR3.

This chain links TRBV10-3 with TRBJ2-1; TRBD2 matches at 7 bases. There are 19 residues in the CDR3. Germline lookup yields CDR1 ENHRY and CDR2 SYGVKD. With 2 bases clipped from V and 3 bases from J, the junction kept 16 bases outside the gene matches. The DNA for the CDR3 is TGTGCCATCAGTGAGACCCCTAGCGGAGCCACACCGATCTACAATGAGCAGTTCTTC. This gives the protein CAISETPSGATPIYNEQFF.